These T cell receptor beta chains were read from a single sample in a study of metastatic and nonmetastatic thyroid tumors. TCRdb re-called the PCR reads via MiXCR. This repertoire shows fewer than 50,000 clones, 15% to 20% found once; its top ten account for about 20%. Sequencing was done on a sample of blood. All receptors derive from a female donor with papillary thyroid cancer or a benign thyroid nodule (not recorded which). Some clones in this sample may be carry-over from other donors' samples. The CDR3 runs from the conserved cysteine through the conserved F or W. D genes are given only for firm matches. Only part of the rows carry a size: once, few, many, or a class if the clone is expanded.

V gene	D gene	J gene	clone size	CDR3 DNA	CDR3 protein
TRBV6-1	TRBD1	TRBJ1-6	many	TGTGCCAGCAGTAATACGGGACAGGGAAATTCACCCCTCCACTTT	CASSNTGQGNSPLHF
TRBV5-5	-	TRBJ1-1	-	TGTGCCAGCAGCCCCCCGCGGGTCGGTGGTGTCACTGAAGCTTTCTTT	CASSPPRVGGVTEAFF
TRBV3-1	-	TRBJ2-3	many	TGTGCCAGCAGCCAGACCGCGAGCACAGATACGCAGTATTTT	CASSQTASTDTQYF
TRBV6-4	TRBD1	TRBJ1-2	-	TGTGCCAGCAGTGGAGGACAGGGGGGTCATGGCTACAACTTC	CASSGGQGGHGYNF
TRBV3-1	-	TRBJ2-1	many	TGTGCCAGCAGCCAAGGCCATGAGCAGTTCTTC	CASSQGHEQFF
TRBV27	-	TRBJ1-1	many	TGTGCCAGCAGTTCCAGGGTTTACACTGAAGCTTTCTTT	CASSSRVYTEAFF
TRBV19	TRBD1	TRBJ1-2	many	TGTGCCAGTAGTGTAATTCTCCGGGACAGCTCTGGCTATGGCTACACCTTC	CASSVILRDSSGYGYTF
TRBV11-2	-	TRBJ2-6	-	TGTGCCAGCAGCTTAGGGAAGGACAGTGCTACCTCTGGGGCCAACGTCCTGACTTTC	CASSLGKDSATSGANVLTF
TRBV6-1	-	TRBJ2-7	-	TGTGCCAGCAGCCCGGGGACTGCTTACGAGCAGTACTTC	CASSPGTAYEQYF
TRBV12-3/TRBV12-4	TRBD1	TRBJ1-5	many	TGTGCCAGCAGTCCGACAGGGGTTCAGCCCCAGCATTTT	CASSPTGVQPQHF
TRBV6-2/TRBV6-3	-	TRBJ2-1	few	TGTGCCAGCATTGGAAATACAGGAGATGAGCAGTTTTTC	CASIGNTGDEQFF
TRBV5-5	-	TRBJ2-3	-	TGTGCCAGCAGCCCCCTTTCGGGGGGCACAGATACTAAGTATTTT	CASSPLSGGTDTKYF
TRBV29-1	-	TRBJ2-3	many	TGCAGCGTTGAAGGAAGAGGGGGTACAGATACGCAGTATTTT	CSVEGRGGTDTQYF
TRBV19	TRBD1	TRBJ1-2	-	TGTGCCAGCAGAACAGGGGACGGTGGCTACACCTTC	CASRTGDGGYTF
TRBV19	-	TRBJ1-2	many	TGTGCCAGTAGTATAGGTTGGACAGCAGACTATGGCTACACCTTC	CASSIGWTADYGYTF